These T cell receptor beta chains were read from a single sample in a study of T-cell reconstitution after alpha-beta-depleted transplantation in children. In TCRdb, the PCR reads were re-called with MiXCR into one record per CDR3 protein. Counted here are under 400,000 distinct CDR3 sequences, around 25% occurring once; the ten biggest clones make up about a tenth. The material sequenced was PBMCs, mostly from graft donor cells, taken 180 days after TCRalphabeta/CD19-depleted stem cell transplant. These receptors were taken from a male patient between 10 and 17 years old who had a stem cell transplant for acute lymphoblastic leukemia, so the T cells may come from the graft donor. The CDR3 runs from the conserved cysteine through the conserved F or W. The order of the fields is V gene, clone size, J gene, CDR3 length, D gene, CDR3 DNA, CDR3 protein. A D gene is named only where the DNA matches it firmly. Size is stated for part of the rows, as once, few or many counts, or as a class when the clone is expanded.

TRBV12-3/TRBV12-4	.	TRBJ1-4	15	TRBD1	TGTGCCAGCAGCCCAACCGGGACAGGGGGCGAAAAACTGTTTTTT	CASSPTGTGGEKLFF
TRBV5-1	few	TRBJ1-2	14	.	TGCGCCAGCAGTTCGGGACACCCGGAGTATGGCTACACCTTC	CASSSGHPEYGYTF
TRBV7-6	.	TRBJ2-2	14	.	TGTGCCAGCAGCTTACCCGGCCATACCGGGGAGCTGTTTTTT	CASSLPGHTGELFF
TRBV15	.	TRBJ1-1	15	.	TGTGCCACCAGCAGAGTGGGGGGAGGAAGAACTGAAGCTTTCTTT	CATSRVGGGRTEAFF
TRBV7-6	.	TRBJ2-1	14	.	TGTGCCAGCAGCTTCGTGACTAGTCCCAATGAGCAGTTCTTC	CASSFVTSPNEQFF
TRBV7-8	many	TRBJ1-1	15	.	TGTGCCAGCAGCTTAGTTGGGGAGGGGCAGATAGGGGCTTTCTTT	CASSLVGEGQIGAFF
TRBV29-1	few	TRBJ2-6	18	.	TGCAGCGTTGAACGGTTGGGATTGAGGGACTCTGGGGCCAACGTCCTGACTTTC	CSVERLGLRDSGANVLTF
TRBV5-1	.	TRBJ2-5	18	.	TGCGCCAGCAGCCTGGGGGGTACAGGGTCCCTGTACCAAGAGACCCAGTACTTC	CASSLGGTGSLYQETQYF
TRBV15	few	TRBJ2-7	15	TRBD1	TGTGCCACCAGCTTAAGAAGACAGGGAAACCACGAGCAGTACTTC	CATSLRRQGNHEQYF
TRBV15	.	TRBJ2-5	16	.	TGTGCCACCAGCAGACGATGGGGCCGACTCGAAGAGACCCAGTACTTC	CATSRRWGRLEETQYF
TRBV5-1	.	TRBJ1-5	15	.	TGCGCCAGCAGCTGGTGGACAGCTTTTGGAGAGCCCCAGCATTTT	CASSWWTAFGEPQHF
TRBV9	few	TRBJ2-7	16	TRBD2	TGTGCCAGCAGCGTGACACCTAGCGGTCTCCCCTACGAGCAGTACTTC	CASSVTPSGLPYEQYF
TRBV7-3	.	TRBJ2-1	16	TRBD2	TGTGCCAGCAGCTTATTAGCGGGGAGCTCCTACAATGAGCAGTTCTTC	CASSLLAGSSYNEQFF
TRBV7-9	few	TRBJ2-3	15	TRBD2	TGTGCCAGCAGCACGGGACTAGCGGGAGTAGATACGCAGTATTTT	CASSTGLAGVDTQYF
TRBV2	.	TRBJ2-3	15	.	TGTGCCAGCAGCCCCCAGGGACTCTTCACAGATACGCAGTATTTT	CASSPQGLFTDTQYF
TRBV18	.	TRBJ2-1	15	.	TGTGCCAGCTCACCAATTCAGGGAACCTACAATGAGCAGTTCTTC	CASSPIQGTYNEQFF
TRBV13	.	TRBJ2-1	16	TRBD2	TGTGCCAGCAGCCACTTACTAGCGCCCGAGTACAATGAGCAGTTCTTC	CASSHLLAPEYNEQFF
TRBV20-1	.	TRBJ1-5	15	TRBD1	TGCAGTGCTAGAGATGGGGGACAGGGGCATCAGCCCCAGCATTTT	CSARDGGQGHQPQHF
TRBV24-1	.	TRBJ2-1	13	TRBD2	TGTGCCACCAGCACTAGCGGGCACAATGAGCAGTTCTTC	CATSTSGHNEQFF
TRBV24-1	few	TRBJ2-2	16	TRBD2	TGTGCCACCAGTGATTGGTTACTAGCGGGAGCCGGGGAGCTGTTTTTT	CATSDWLLAGAGELFF
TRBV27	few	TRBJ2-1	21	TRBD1	TGTGCCAGCAGCAGATCCCGGGACAGGGGTCGTCGGGGGCGGGAGAACAATGAGCAGTTCTTC	CASSRSRDRGRRGRENNEQFF
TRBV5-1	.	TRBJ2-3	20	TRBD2	TGCGCCAGCAGCAACCATCGGGGGTATTTTCAGCGGGAGAACACAGATACGCAGTATTTT	CASSNHRGYFQRENTDTQYF
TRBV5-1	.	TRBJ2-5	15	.	TGCGCCAGCAGCTTGTCCAGGGGGGCACACGAGACCCAGTACTTC	CASSLSRGAHETQYF
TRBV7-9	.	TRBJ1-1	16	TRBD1	TGTGCCAGCCCCCGGGACAGGGATCAGTTGGACACTGAAGCTTTCTTT	CASPRDRDQLDTEAFF
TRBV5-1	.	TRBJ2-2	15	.	TGCGCCAGCAGCTTGGTGGGGGCGAACACCGGGGAGCTGTTTTTT	CASSLVGANTGELFF
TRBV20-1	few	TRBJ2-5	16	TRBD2	TGCAGTGCTAGCCCTCGGCGGGAGTGGGGCCAAGAGACCCAGTACTTC	CSASPRREWGQETQYF
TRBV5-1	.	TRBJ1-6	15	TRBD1	TGCGCCAGCAGCGATCGACAGGGAGTAAATTCACCCCTCCACTTT	CASSDRQGVNSPLHF
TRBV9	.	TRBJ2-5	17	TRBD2	TGTGCCAGCAGCGTAGATGTGGGACTAGCGGGTGGAGAGACCCAGTACTTC	CASSVDVGLAGGETQYF
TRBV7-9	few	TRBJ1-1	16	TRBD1	TGTGCCAGCAGCTTACGGACAGGGGGCAGGAACACTGAAGCTTTCTTT	CASSLRTGGRNTEAFF
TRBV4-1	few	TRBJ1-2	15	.	TGCGCCAGCAGCCCCCTGGGAGGGACCAACTATGGCTACACCTTC	CASSPLGGTNYGYTF
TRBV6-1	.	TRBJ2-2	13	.	TGTGCCAGCAAAAATCCGGGGACCCGGGAGCTGTTTTTT	CASKNPGTRELFF
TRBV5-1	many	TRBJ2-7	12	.	TGTGCCAGCAGCTTAGAATCCTACGAGCAGTACTTC	CASSLESYEQYF
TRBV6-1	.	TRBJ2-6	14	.	TGTGCCAGCACAGGGAGCTCTGGGGCCAACGTCCTGACTTTC	CASTGSSGANVLTF
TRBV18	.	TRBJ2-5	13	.	TGTGCCAGCTCACCTGGCAGGGAAGAGACCCAGTACTTC	CASSPGREETQYF
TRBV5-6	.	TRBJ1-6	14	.	TGTGCCAGCAGCTTGGACAGGAACAAGAGACCCCTCCACTTT	CASSLDRNKRPLHF
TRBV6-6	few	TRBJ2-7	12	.	TGTGCCAGCAGTTCCCGACTTGCCGAGCAGTACTTC	CASSSRLAEQYF
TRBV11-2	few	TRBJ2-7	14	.	TGTGCCAGCAGCTTAGGTACGCCTACCTACGAGCAGTACTTC	CASSLGTPTYEQYF
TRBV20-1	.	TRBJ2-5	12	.	TGCAGTGCTAGACCTCCGACCGAGACCCAGTACTTC	CSARPPTETQYF
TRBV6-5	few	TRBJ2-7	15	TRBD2	TGTGCCAGCAGTTCTGGACTAGCGGGGATCTACGAGCAGTACTTC	CASSSGLAGIYEQYF
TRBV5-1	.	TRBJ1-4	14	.	TGCGCCAGCAGCTTTCAGGGTTGGAATGAAAAACTGTTTTTT	CASSFQGWNEKLFF
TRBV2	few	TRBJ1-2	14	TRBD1	TGTGCCAGCAGCCCCCGGACAGGTCTCTATGGCTACACCTTC	CASSPRTGLYGYTF
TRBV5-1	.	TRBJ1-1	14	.	TGCGCCAGCAGCTTGGCCTATTGGGGCACTGAAGCTTTCTTT	CASSLAYWGTEAFF
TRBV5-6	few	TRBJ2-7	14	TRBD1	TGTGCCAGCAGCCAGACAGGGAATAAGGACGAGCAGTACTTC	CASSQTGNKDEQYF
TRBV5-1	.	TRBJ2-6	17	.	TGCGCCAGCAGCACCTCTCCGGGCAATTCTGGGGCCAACGTCCTGACTTTC	CASSTSPGNSGANVLTF
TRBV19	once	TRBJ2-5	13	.	TGTGCCAGTAGTACCCGCAACCAAGAGACCCAGTACTTC	CASSTRNQETQYF
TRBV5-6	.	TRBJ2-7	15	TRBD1	TGTGCCAGCAGCTTAGAGGGACAGGAGATCTACGAGCAGTACTTC	CASSLEGQEIYEQYF
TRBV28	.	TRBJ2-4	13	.	TGTGCCAGCAACCTTGGGCCCAAAAACATTCAGTACTTC	CASNLGPKNIQYF
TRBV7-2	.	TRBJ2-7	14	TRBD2	TGTGCCAGCCATAAAGCGGGACTAGGATACGAGCAGTACTTC	CASHKAGLGYEQYF
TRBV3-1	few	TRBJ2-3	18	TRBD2	TGTGCCAGCAGCCATCGTCCCGGGACTAGCGGGGGATGGGATACGCAGTATTTT	CASSHRPGTSGGWDTQYF
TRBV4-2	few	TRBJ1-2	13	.	TGTGCCAGCAGCCAAGCGGTCGACTATGGCTACACCTTC	CASSQAVDYGYTF
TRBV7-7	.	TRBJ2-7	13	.	TGTGCCAGCAGCTTACGGCCAGGGAACGAGCAGTACTTC	CASSLRPGNEQYF
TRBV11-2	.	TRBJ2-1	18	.	TGTGCCAGCAGCTTAGAGCCCCCGCTAGCGTTTCTCTACAATGAGCAGTTCTTC	CASSLEPPLAFLYNEQFF
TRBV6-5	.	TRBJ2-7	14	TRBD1	TGTGCCAGCAGTTATCCTCCAGGGGGTTGCGAGCAGTACTTC	CASSYPPGGCEQYF
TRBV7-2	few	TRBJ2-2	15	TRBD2	TGTGCCAGCAGCTTAGCGCGGACTAGTGCCGGGGAGCTGTTTTTT	CASSLARTSAGELFF
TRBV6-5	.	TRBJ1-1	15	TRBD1	TGTGCCAGCAGTTACTCAGACAGGGCCAACACTGAAGCTTTCTTT	CASSYSDRANTEAFF
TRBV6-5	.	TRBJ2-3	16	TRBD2	TGTGCCAGCAGTTACTTAGCGGGAGGGCCAAGGGATACGCAGTATTTT	CASSYLAGGPRDTQYF
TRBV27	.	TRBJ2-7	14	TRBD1	TGTGCCAGCGAACCGGGACAGGGGGCCAACGAGCAGTACTTC	CASEPGQGANEQYF
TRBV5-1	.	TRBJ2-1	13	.	TGCGCCAGCAGCTGGGACCCAGACAATGAGCAGTTCTTC	CASSWDPDNEQFF
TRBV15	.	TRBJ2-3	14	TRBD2	TGTGCCACCAGCGGGGGAGGGCCCACAGATACGCAGTATTTT	CATSGGGPTDTQYF